This T cell receptor (beta chain) was identified during a study of blood T cell repertoires in COVID-19. V was pared by 4 bases and J by 6 bases, with 10 bases between. CDR1 is SEHNR, CDR2 FQNEAQ, per germline (reference sequence). The CDR3 totals 14 residues. The method was immunoSEQ multiplex PCR; TCRdb's version includes in-frame clones alone and lacks a portion of them. This table has about 170,000 clones, 80% to 90% appearing once. Sequencing used peripheral blood. The V call is TRBV7-9, the J call TRBJ1-6; D is possibly TRBD1 (5 bases). This clonotype originated in a woman aged 60-70 years with COVID-19, enrolled during active disease. CDR3 coding DNA: TGTGCCAGCAGCTATACAGGCACTAATTCACCCCTCCACTTT. This sequence encodes CASSYTGTNSPLHF.